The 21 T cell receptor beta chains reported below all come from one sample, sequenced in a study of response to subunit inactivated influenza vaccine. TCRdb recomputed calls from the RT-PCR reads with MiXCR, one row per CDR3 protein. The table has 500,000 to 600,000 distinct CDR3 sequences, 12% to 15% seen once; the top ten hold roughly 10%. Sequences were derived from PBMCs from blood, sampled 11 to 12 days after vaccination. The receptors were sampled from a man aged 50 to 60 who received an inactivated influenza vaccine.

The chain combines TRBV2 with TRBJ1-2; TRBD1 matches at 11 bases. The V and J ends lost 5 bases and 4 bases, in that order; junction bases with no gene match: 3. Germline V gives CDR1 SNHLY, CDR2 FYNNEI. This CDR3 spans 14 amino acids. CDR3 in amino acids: CASSRTGGFYGYTF. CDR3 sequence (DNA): TGTGCCAGCAGTCGGACAGGGGGCTTCTATGGCTACACCTTC.

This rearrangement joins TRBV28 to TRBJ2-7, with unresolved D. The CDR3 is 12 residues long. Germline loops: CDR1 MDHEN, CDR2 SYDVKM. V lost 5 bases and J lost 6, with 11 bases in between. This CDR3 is CASSAIRVEQYF. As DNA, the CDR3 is TGTGCCAGCAGTGCCATTAGGGTCGAGCAGTACTTC.

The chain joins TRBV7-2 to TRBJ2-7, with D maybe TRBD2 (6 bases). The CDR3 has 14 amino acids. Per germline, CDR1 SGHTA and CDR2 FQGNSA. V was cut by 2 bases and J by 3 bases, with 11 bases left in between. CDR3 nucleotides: TGTGCCAGCAGCTTAACGGGAGTGAACTACGAGCAGTACTTC. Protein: CASSLTGVNYEQYF.

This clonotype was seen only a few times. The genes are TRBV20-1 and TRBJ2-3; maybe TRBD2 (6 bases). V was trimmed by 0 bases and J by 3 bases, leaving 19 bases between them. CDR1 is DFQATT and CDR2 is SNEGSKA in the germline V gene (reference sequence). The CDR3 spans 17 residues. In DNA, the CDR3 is TGCAGTGCTAGAGATGTGGTTGGTAGCGCGGGGACAGATACGCAGTATTTT. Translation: CSARDVVGSAGTDTQYF.

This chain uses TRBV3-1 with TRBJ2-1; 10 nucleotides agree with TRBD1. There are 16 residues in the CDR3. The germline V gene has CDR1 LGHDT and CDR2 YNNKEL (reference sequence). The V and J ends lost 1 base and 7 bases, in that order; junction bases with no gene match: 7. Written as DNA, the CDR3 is TGTGCCAGCAGCCAAGCGAGGACAGGGGGTAATAATGAGCAGTTCTTC. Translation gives CASSQARTGGNNEQFF.

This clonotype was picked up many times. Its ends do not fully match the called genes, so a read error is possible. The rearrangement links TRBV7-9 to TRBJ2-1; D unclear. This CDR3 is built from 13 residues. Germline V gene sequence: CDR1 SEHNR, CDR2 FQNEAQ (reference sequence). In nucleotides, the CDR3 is TGTGCCAGCAGTTTAGGCAGTTACAATGAGCAGTTCTTC. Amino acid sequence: CASSLGSYNEQFF.

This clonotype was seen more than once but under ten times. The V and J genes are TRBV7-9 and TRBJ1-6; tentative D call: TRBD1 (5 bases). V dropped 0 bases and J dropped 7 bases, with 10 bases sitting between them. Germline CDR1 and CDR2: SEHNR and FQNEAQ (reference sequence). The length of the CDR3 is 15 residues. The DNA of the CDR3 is TGTGCCAGCAGCTTAGCAGGGACTTACAATTCACCCCTCCACTTT. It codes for CASSLAGTYNSPLHF.

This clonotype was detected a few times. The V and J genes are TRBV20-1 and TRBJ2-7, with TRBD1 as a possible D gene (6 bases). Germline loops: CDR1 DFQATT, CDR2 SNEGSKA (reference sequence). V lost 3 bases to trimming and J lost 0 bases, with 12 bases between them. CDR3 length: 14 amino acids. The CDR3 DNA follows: TGCAGTGCTAGGAGACAGGCTTACTCCTACGAGCAGTACTTC. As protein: CSARRQAYSYEQYF.

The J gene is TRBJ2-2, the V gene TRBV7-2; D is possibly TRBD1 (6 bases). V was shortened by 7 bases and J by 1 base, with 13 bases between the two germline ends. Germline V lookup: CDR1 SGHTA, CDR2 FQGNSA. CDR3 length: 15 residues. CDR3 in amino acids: CASIPGQQNTGELFF. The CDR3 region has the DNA TGTGCCAGCATCCCAGGACAGCAGAACACCGGGGAGCTGTTTTTT. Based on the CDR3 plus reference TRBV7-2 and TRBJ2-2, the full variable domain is GAGVSQSPSNKVTEKGKDVELRCDPISGHTALYWYRQSLGQGLEFLIYFQGNSAPDKSGLPSDRFSAERTGGSVSTLTIQRTQQEDSAVYLCASIPGQQNTGELFFGEGSRLTVL.

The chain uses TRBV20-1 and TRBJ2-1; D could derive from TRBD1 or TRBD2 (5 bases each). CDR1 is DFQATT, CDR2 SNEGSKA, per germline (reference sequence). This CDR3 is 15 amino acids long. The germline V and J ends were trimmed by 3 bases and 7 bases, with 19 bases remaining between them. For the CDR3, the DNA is TGCAGTGCTAGGGAATCTAGGGGTTCGGGGAATGAGCAGTTCTTC. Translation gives CSARESRGSGNEQFF.

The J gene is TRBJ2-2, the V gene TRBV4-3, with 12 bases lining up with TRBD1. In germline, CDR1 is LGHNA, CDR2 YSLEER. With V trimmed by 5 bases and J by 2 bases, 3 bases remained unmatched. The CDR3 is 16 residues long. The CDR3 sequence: CASSRDRGHNTGELFF. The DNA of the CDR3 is TGCGCCAGCAGCAGGGACAGGGGGCATAACACCGGGGAGCTGTTTTTT.

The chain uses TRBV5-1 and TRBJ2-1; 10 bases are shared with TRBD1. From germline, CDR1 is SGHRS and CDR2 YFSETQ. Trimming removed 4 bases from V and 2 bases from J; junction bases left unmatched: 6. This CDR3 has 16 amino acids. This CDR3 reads CASSLTGQGTYNEQFF. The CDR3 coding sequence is TGCGCCAGCAGCCTCACGGGACAGGGGACCTACAATGAGCAGTTCTTC.

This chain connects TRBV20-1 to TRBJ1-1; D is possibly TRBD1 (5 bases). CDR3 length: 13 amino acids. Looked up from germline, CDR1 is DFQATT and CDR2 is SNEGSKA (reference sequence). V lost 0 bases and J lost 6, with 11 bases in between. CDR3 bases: TGCAGTGCTAGAGATGCGGGGGGGGCTGAAGCTTTCTTT. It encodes CSARDAGGAEAFF.

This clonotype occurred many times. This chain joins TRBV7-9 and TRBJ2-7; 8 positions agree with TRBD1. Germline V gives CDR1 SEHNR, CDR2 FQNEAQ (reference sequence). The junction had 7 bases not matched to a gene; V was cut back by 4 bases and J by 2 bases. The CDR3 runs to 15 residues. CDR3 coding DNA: TGTGCCAGCAGCTCCCCCTCGACAGGGGCCTACGAGCAGTACTTC. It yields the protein CASSSPSTGAYEQYF.

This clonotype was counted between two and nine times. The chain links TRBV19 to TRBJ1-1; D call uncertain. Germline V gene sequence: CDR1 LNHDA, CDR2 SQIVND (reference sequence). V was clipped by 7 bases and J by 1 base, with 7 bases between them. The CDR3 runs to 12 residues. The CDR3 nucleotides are TGTGCCAGTACCGGGAGGAACACTGAAGCTTTCTTT. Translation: CASTGRNTEAFF.

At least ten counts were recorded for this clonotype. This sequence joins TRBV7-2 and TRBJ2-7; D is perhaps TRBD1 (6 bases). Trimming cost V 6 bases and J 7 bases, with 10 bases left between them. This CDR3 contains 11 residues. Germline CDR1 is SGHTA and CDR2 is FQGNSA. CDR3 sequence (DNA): TGTGCCAGCAGACGAGACAGGGAGCAGTACTTC. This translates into CASRRDREQYF.

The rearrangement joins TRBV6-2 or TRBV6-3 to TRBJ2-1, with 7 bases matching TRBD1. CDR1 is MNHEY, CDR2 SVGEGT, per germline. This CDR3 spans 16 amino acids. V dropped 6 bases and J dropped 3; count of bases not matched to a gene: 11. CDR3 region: CASSLPVGGDYNEQFF. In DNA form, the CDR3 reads TGTGCCAGCAGCCTCCCGGTAGGGGGCGACTACAATGAGCAGTTCTTC.

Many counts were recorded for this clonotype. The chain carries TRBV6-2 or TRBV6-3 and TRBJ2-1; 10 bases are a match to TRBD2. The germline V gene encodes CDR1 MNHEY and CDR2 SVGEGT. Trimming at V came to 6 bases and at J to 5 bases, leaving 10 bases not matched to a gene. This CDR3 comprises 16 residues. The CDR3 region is CASRDAGTSVNNEQFF. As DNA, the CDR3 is TGTGCCAGCAGGGACGCCGGGACTAGCGTTAACAATGAGCAGTTCTTC.

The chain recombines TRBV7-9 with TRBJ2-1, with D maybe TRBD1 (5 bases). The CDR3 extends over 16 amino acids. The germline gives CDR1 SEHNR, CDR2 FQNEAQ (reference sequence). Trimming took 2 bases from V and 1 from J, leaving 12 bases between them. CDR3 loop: CASSLPGYSSYNEQFF. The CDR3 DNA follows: TGTGCCAGCAGCTTACCAGGGTATTCTTCCTACAATGAGCAGTTCTTC.

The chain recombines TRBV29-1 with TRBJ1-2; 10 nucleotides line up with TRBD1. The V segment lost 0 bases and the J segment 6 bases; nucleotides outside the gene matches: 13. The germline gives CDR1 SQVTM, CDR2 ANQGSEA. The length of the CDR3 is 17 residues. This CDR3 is CSVEDGGTGAPSDGYTF. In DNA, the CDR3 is TGCAGCGTTGAAGATGGGGGGACAGGGGCCCCATCCGATGGCTACACCTTC.

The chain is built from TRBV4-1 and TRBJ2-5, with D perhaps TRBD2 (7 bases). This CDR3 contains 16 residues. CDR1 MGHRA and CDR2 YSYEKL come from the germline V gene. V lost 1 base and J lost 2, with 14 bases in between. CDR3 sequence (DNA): TGCGCCAGCAGCCAAGTTAGTCGGGGGGCGCAAGAGACCCAGTACTTC. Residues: CASSQVSRGAQETQYF.